Below are 7 T cell receptor beta chains sequenced from a single sample in a study of cytomegalovirus exposure and HLA in healthy donors. Use of 60 Vbeta and 13 Jbeta primers characterized the PCR. The data were produced by immunoSEQ multiplex PCR, yet TCRdb's version contains in-frame clones alone and is incomplete. The repertoire holds some 190,000 clones, with around 84% as singletons. Sequences were obtained from PBMCs. All receptors come from a boy younger than 10 in good health and CMV-seronegative.

The chain carries TRBV7-9 and TRBJ1-5; TRBD1 might be the D (5 bases). V was clipped by 1 base and J by 3 bases, with 10 bases between them. There are 15 residues in the CDR3. Germline CDR1 and CDR2: SEHNR and FQNEAQ (reference sequence). In nucleotides, the CDR3 is TGTGCCAGCAGCTTAGGGCAGGGCATCAATCAGCCCCAGCATTTT. Its protein is CASSLGQGINQPQHF.

The rearrangement joins TRBV2 to TRBJ1-1; the match to TRBD1 covers 8 bases. The junction had 1 base not matched to a gene; V was cut back by 0 bases and J by 1 base. This CDR3 has 15 amino acids. The germline CDR1 and CDR2 sequences are SNHLY and FYNNEI. The CDR3 region is CASSEAQGANTEAFF. The CDR3 region has the DNA TGTGCCAGCAGTGAAGCTCAGGGGGCGAACACTGAAGCTTTCTTT.

The gene calls are TRBV19 and TRBJ1-5; D remains ambiguous. V lost 0 bases and J 3 bases, leaving 12 bases between the germline ends. There are 16 residues in the CDR3. Germline lookup yields CDR1 LNHDA and CDR2 SQIVND (reference sequence). CDR3 bases: TGTGCCAGTAGTATAGAAGCGGGCAGCCTCAATCAGCCCCAGCATTTT. Protein: CASSIEAGSLNQPQHF.

The rearrangement links TRBV7-9 to TRBJ2-1; D is uncertain. The V gene lost 2 bases and the J gene lost 7 bases, with 3 bases spanning the gap. Per the germline V gene, CDR1 is SEHNR and CDR2 is FQNEAQ (reference sequence). This CDR3 spans 11 amino acids. The CDR3, as DNA: TGTGCCAGCAGCTTACAGAATGAGCAGTTCTTC. Residues: CASSLQNEQFF.

This chain connects TRBV13 to TRBJ2-6; possible D gene TRBD1, 5 bases. Germline V gene lookup returns CDR1 PRHDT and CDR2 FYEKMQ (reference sequence). Trimming removed 5 bases from V and 0 bases from J, with 11 bases in between. The CDR3 runs to 16 residues. The CDR3 protein is CASSEDSLSGANVLTF. The CDR3 bases are TGTGCCAGCAGCGAAGACAGCCTCTCTGGGGCCAACGTCCTGACTTTC.

The chain couples TRBV15 to TRBJ2-7, with a weak D call TRBD2 (6 bases). This CDR3 region has 14 residues. The germline CDR1 and CDR2 sequences are LNHNV and YYDKDF (reference sequence). Trimming removed 1 base from V and 3 bases from J, with 10 bases in between. The CDR3 sequence: CATSRGGALYEQYF. The DNA for the CDR3 is TGTGCCACCAGCAGAGGCGGGGCCCTCTACGAGCAGTACTTC.

J is TRBJ2-5 and V is TRBV6-5, with D possibly being TRBD2 (7 bases). V was cut by 6 bases and J by 5 bases, with 16 bases left in between. Germline loops: CDR1 MNHEY, CDR2 SVGAGI. The CDR3 is made up of 14 amino acids. The CDR3 spells CASSLYGGRETQYF. In nucleotides, the CDR3 is TGTGCCAGCAGCCTTTACGGGGGGCGGGAGACCCAGTACTTC.